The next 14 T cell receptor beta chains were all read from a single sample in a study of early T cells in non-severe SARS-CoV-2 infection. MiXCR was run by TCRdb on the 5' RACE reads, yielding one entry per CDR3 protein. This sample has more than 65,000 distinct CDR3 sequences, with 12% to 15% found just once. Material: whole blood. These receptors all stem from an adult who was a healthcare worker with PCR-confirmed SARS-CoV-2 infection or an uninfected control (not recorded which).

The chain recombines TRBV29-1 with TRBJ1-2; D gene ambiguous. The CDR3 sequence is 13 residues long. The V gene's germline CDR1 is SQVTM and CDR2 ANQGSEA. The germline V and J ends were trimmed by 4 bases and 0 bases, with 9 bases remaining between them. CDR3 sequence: CSVGEVPNYGYTF. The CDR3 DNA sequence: TGCAGCGTTGGAGAGGTACCTAACTATGGCTACACCTTC.

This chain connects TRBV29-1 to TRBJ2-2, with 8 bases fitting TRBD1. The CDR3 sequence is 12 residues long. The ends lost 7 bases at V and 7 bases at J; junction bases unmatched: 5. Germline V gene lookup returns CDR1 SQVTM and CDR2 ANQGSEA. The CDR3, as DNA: TGCAGCGCACGACAGGGGAACGGGGAGCTGTTTTTT. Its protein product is CSARQGNGELFF.

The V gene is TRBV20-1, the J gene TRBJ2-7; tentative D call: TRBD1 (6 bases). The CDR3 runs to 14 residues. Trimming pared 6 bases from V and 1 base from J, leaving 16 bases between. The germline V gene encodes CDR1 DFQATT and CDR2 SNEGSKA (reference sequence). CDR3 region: CSAGDIVLSYEQYF. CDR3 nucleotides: TGCAGTGCGGGGGACATCGTCTTATCCTACGAGCAGTACTTC.

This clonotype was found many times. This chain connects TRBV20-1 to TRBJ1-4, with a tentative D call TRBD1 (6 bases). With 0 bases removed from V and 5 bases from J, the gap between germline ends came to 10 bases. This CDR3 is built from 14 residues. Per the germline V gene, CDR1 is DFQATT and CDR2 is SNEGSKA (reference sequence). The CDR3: CSAREGQINEKLFF. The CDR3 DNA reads TGCAGTGCTAGAGAAGGACAGATAAATGAAAAACTGTTTTTT.

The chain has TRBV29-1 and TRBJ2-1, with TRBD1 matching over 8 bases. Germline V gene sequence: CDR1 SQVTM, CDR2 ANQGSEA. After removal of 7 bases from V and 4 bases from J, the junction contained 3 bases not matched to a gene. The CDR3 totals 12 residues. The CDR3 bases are TGCAGCGGCAGACAGGGGTACAATGAGCAGTTCTTC. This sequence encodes CSGRQGYNEQFF.

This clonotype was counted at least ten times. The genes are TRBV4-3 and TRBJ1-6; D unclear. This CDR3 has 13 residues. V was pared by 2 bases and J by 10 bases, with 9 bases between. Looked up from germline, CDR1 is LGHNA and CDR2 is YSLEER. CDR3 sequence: CASSQSEISPLHF. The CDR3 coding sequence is TGCGCCAGCAGCCAATCGGAGATCTCACCCCTCCACTTT.

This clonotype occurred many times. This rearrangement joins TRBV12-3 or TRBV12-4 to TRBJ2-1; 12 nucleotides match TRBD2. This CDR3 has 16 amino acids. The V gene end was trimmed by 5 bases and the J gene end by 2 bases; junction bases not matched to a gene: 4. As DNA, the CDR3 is TGTGCCAGCAGTCCCCGGACTAGCGGGGCCTACAATGAGCAGTTCTTC. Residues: CASSPRTSGAYNEQFF.

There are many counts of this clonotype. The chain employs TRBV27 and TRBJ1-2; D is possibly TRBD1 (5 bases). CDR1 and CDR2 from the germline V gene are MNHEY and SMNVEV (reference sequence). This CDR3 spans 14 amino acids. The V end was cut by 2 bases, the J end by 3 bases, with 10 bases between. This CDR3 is CASSLQGPDYGYTF. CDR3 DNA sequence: TGTGCCAGCAGTTTACAGGGACCGGACTATGGCTACACCTTC.

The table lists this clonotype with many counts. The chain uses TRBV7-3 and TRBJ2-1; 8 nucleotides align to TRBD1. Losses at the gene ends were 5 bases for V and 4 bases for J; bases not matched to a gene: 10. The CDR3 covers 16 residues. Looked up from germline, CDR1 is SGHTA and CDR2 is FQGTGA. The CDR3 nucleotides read TGTGCCAGCAGCACCACTGGGACAGGCCGATACAATGAGCAGTTCTTC. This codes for CASSTTGTGRYNEQFF.

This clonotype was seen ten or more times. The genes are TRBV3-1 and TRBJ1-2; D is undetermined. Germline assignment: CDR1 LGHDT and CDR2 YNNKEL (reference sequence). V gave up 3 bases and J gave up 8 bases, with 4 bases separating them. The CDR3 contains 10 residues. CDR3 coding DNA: TGTGCCAGCAGCCAGGGGGGCTACACCTTC. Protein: CASSQGGYTF. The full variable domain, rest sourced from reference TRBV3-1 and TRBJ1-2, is DTAVSQTPKYLVTQMGNDKSIKCEQNLGHDTMYWYKQDSKKFLKIMFSYNNKELIINETVPNRFSPKSPDKAHLNLHINSLELGDSAVYFCASSQGGYTFGSGTRLTVV.

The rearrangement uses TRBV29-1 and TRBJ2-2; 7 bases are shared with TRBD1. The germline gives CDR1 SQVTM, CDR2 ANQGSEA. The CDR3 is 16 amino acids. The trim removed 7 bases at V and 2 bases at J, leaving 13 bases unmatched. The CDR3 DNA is TGCAGCGGACGACTGCCGGGACAGAGTAACACCGGGGAGCTGTTTTTT. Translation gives CSGRLPGQSNTGELFF.

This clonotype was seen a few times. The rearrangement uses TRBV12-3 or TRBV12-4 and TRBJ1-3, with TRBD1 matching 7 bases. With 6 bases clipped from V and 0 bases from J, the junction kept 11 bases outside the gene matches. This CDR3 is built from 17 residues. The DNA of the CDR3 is TGTGCCAGCAGCACTTTACAGGGGACCGTCTCTGGAAACACCATATATTTT. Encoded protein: CASSTLQGTVSGNTIYF.

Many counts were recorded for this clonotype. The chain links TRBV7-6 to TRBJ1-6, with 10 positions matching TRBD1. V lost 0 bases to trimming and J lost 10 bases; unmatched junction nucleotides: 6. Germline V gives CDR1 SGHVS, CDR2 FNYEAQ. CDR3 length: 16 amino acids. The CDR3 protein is CASSLATGTGDSPLHF. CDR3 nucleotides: TGTGCCAGCAGCTTAGCAACCGGGACAGGGGACTCACCCCTCCACTTT.

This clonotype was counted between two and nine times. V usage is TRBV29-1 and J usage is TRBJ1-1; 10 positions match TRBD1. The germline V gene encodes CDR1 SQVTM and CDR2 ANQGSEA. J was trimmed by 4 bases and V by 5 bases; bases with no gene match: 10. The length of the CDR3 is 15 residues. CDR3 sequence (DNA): TGCAGCGTTTCTAGGAGGGGACAGGGGTTCACTGAAGCTTTCTTT. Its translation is CSVSRRGQGFTEAFF. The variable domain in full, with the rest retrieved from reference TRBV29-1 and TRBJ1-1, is SAVISQKPSRDICQRGTSLTIQCQVDSQVTMMFWYRQQPGQSLTLIATANQGSEATYESGFVIDKFPISRPNLTFSTLTVSNMSPEDSSIYLCSVSRRGQGFTEAFFGQGTRLTVV.